Ten or more counts support the clone carrying this T cell receptor (beta chain). No antigen is known for it. Uncontrolled infections, pregnancy, lactation or other autoimmune diseases led to patient exclusion. RNA transcripts provided the template for amplifying TCR beta CDR3 regions. The library came from an HTBI-primed first-round RT-PCR and a second-round multiplex PCR. MiXCR, run by TCRdb on the multiplex PCR reads, gives a single entry per CDR3 protein. In the table there are some 1.1 million distinct CDR3 sequences, about two fifths of which are singletons. This entry belongs to a study of Graves' ophthalmopathy and Graves' hyperthyroidism. The CDR3 runs 14 residues. Germline V gene lookup returns CDR1 SGHRS and CDR2 YFSETQ. The germline V and J ends were trimmed by 0 bases and 6 bases, with 10 bases remaining between them. Study-level points and caveats: Thyroid clonotypes that were expanded above 0.001 frequency mostly also appeared in blood. Ophthalmopathy and stable hyperthyroidism were discriminated by a 13-signature model, with approximately 88% sensitivity and approximately 77% specificity.

J is TRBJ1-5 and V is TRBV5-1; D is ambiguous. This sequence originates from an adult man with Graves' hyperthyroidism. Input material: peripheral blood or thyroid tissue (not recorded which). This CDR3 is CASSLGQPGQPQHF. As DNA, the CDR3 is TGCGCCAGCAGCTTGGGTCAGCCAGGTCAGCCCCAGCATTTT.